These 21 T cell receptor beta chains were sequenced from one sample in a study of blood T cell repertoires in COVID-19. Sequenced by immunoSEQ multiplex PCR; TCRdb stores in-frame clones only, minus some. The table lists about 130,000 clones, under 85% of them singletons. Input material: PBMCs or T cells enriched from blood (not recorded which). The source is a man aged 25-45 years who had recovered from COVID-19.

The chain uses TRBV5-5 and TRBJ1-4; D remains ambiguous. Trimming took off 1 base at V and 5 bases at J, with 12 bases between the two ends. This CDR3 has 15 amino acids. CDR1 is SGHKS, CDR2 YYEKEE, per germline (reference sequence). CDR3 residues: CASSLTGLSNEKLFF. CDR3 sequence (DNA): TGTGCCAGCAGCTTGACCGGACTATCAAATGAAAAACTGTTTTTT.

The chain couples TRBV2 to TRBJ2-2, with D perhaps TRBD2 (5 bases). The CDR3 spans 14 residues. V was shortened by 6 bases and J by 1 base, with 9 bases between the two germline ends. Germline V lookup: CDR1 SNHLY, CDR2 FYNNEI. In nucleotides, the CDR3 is TGTGCCAGCAGCGGGGAACAGAACACCGGGGAGCTGTTTTTT. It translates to CASSGEQNTGELFF. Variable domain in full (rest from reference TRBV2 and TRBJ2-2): EPEVTQTPSHQVTQMGQEVILRCVPISNHLYFYWYRQILGQKVEFLVSFYNNEISEKSEIFDDQFSVERPDGSNFTLKIRSTKLEDSAMYFCASSGEQNTGELFFGEGSRLTVL.

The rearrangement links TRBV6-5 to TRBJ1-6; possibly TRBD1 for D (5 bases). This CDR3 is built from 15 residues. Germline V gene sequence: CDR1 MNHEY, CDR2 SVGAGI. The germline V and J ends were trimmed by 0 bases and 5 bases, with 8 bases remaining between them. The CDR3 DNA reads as TGTGCCAGCAGTTACTCGGACACGAATAATTCACCCCTCCACTTT. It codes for CASSYSDTNNSPLHF.

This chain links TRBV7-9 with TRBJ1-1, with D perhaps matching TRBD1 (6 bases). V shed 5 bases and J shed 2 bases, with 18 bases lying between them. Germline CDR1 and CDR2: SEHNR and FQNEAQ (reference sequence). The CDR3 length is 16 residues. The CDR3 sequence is CASSRDRDTFNTEAFF. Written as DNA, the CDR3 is TGTGCCAGCAGCCGCGACCGGGACACCTTCAACACTGAAGCTTTCTTT.

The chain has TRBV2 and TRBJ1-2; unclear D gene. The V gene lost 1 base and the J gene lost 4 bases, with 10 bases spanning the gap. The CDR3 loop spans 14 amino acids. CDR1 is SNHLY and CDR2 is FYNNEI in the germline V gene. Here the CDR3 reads CASSEGRRPYGYTF. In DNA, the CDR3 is TGTGCCAGCAGTGAAGGCAGGCGACCCTATGGCTACACCTTC.

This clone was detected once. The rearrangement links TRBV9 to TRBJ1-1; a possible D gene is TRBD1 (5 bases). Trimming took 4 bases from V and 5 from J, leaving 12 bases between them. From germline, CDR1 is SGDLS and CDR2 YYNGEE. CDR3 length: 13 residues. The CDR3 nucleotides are TGTGCCAGCAGCCCATTCCCAGGGACTGAAGCTTTCTTT. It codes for CASSPFPGTEAFF.

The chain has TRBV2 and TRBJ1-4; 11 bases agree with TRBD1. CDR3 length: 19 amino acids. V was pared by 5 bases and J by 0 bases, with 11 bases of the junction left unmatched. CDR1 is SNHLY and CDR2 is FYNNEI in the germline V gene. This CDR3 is CASSTPGQGEPTTNEKLFF. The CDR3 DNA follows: TGTGCCAGCAGTACACCGGGACAGGGGGAGCCCACAACTAATGAAAAACTGTTTTTT.

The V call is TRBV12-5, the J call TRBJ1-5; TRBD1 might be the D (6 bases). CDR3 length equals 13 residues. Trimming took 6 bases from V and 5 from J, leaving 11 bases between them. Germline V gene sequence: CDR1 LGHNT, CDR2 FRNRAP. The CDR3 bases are TGTGCTAGTGGGCTGGGGGCGCATCAGCCCCAGCATTTT. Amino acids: CASGLGAHQPQHF.

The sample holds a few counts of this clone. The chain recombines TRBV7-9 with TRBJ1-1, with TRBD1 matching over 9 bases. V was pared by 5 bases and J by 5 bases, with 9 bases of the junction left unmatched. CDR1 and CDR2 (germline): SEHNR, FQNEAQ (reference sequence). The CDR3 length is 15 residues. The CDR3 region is CASSLQQGAGTEAFF. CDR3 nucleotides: TGTGCCAGCAGCCTACAACAGGGGGCTGGGACTGAAGCTTTCTTT.

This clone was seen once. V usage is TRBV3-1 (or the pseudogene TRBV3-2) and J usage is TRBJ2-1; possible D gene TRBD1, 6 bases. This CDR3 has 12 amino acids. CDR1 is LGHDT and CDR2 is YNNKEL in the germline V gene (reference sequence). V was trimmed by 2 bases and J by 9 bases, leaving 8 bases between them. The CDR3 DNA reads TGTGCCAGCAGCCAAACCAGGGGTGAGCAGTTCTTC. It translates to CASSQTRGEQFF.

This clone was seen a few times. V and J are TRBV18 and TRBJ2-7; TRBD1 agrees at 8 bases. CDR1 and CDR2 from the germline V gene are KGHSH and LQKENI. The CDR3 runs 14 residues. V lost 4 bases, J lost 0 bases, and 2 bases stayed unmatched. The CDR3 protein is CASSLDRVSYEQYV. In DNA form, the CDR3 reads TGTGCCAGCTCACTGGACAGGGTCTCCTACGAGCAGTACGTC.

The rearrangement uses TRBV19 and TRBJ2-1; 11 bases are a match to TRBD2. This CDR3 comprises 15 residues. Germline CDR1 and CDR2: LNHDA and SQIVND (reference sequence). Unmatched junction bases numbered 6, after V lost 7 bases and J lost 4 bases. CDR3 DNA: TGTGCCAGTACCTCCGGGACTAGCGGATACAATGAGCAGTTCTTC. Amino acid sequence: CASTSGTSGYNEQFF.

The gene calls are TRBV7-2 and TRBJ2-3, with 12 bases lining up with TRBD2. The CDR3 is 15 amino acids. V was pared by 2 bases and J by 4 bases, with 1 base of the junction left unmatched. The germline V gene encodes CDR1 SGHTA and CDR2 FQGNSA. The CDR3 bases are TGTGCCAGCAGCTTAAGACTAGCGGGGGCAGATACGCAGTATTTT. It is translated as CASSLRLAGADTQYF.

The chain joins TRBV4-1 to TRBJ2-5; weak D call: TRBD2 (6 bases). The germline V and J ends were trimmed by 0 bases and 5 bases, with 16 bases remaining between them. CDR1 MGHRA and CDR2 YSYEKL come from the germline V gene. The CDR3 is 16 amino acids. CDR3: CASSQELAGITETQYF. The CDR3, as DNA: TGCGCCAGCAGCCAAGAGCTTGCGGGAATTACGGAGACCCAGTACTTC.

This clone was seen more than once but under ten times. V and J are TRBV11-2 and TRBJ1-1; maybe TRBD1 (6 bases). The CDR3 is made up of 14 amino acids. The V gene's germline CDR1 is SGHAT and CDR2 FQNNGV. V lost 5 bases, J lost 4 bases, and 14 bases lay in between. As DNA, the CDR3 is TGTGCCAGCAGCCAACAGGGTGGTAGCACTGAAGCTTTCTTT. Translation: CASSQQGGSTEAFF.

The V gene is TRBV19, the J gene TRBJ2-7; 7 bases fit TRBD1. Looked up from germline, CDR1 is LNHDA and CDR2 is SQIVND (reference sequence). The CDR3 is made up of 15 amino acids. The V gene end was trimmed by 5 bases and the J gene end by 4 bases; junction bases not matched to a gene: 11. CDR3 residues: CASSWETGRMYEQYF. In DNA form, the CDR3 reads TGTGCCAGTAGTTGGGAGACAGGGCGTATGTACGAGCAGTACTTC.

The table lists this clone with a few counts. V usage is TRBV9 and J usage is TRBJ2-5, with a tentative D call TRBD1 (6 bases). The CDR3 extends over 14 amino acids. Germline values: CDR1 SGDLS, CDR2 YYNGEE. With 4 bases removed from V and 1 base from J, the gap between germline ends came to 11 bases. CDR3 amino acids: CASSSTGIQETQYF. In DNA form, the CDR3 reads TGTGCCAGCAGCTCGACAGGCATCCAAGAGACCCAGTACTTC.

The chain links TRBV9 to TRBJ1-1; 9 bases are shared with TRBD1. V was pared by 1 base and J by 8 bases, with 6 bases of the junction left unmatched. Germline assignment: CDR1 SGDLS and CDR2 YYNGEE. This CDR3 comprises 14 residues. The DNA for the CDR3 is TGTGCCAGCAGCGTAACTGGACAGGGGCGAGAAGCTTTCTTT. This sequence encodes CASSVTGQGREAFF.

CDR3 nucleotide sequence: TGTGCCAGCAGTTTATCAGGGGATGTCGGCTACACCTTC. Its translation is CASSLSGDVGYTF. J is TRBJ1-2 and V is TRBV28, with TRBD1 as a possible D gene (6 bases). Germline CDR1 is MDHEN and CDR2 is SYDVKM. The CDR3 length is 13 residues. V was pared by 1 base and J by 8 bases, with 11 bases between.

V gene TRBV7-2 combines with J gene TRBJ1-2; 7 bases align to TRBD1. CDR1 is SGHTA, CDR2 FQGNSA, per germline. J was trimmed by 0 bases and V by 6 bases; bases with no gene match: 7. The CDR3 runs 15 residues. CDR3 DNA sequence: TGTGCCAGCAGACCGACAGGGCGAGCTAACTATGGCTACACCTTC. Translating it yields CASRPTGRANYGYTF.

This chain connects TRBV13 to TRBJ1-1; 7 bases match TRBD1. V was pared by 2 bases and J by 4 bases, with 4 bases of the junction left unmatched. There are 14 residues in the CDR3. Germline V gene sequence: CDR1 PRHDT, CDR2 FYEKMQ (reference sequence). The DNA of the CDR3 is TGTGCCAGCAGCTTAACTCAGGGGGGCACTGAAGCTTTCTTT. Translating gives CASSLTQGGTEAFF.